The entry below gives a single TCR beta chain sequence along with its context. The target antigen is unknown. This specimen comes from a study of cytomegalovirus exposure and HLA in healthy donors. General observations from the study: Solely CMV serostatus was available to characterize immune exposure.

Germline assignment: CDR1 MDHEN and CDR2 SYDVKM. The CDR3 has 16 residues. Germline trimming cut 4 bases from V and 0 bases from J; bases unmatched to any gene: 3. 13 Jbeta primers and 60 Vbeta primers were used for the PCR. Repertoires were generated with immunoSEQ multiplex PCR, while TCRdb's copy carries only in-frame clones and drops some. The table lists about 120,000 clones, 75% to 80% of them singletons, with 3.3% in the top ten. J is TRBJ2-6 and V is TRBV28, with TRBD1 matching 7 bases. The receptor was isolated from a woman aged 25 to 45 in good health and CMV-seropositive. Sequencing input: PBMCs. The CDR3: CASSYWDSSGANVLTF. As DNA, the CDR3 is TGTGCCAGCAGTTATTGGGACAGCTCTGGGGCCAACGTCCTGACTTTC.